Listed here is a single T cell receptor beta chain. There is no known antigen for this receptor. No much larger clone is present one base from it, and per-base qualities are unavailable. The entry originates in a study of T cells in Graves' hyperthyroidism and ophthalmopathy (dated by TCRdb to about 2019). Broadly, across the study: Peripheral blood was sampled at the time of initial diagnosis, prior to any treatment. TCR V-J signatures able to tell the groups apart were searched for in a discovery cohort of 100 patients, of whom 43 had Graves' ophthalmopathy and roughly 58 had stable Graves' hyperthyroidism. Whether ophthalmopathy could be predicted prospectively was tested in an independent validation cohort made up of 18 hyperthyroidism patients plus 17 patients who later progressed to ophthalmopathy. The approximately 100 discovery patients were randomly divided into training and test sets at a 7:3 ratio. The study also compared thyroid tissue and blood T-cell repertoires from 5 to 7 Graves' hyperthyroidism patients. Following sampling, methimazole starting at 30 mg daily was given to hyperthyroidism patients, and high-dose intravenous methylprednisolone was given to ophthalmopathy patients. The paper reports TCR Vbeta CDR3 sequencing of roughly 140 peripheral blood samples: 40 to 45 ophthalmopathy, over 70 hyperthyroidism and some 17 progressor patients. Here is what the overall study found, with its caveats: Most expanded thyroid clonotypes (frequency above 0.001) were also detected in blood, suggesting blood repertoires may reflect thyroid immune responses. A model built on a 13 V-J signature distinguished ophthalmopathy from stable hyperthyroidism, reaching around 88% sensitivity and around 82% specificity in cross-validation and 80%/75% in testing. No statistical method was used to fix the sample size in advance, and group allocation was not hidden from the investigators. During validation, the model predicted progression to ophthalmopathy a median of around six months ahead of onset, with roughly 65% sensitivity and 72% to 80% specificity.

In the ophthalmopathy patients, disease was moderately to severely active, with a Clinical Activity Score of 3 or more, a NOSPECS grade of 4 or more, and a duration of less than 3 months. Any patient with an uncontrolled infection, another autoimmune disease, pregnancy or lactation was excluded. Diagnoses were based on clinical symptoms, serum thyroxine and TRAb, thyroid ultrasound and orbital computed tomography. PBMCs were separated from approximately 9.9 ml of fresh peripheral blood using Ficoll-Paque density gradient centrifugation. Total RNA was extracted with Trizol reagent, and quality was checked on an Agilent 2100 Bioanalyzer. The TCR beta CDR3 regions were amplified from the RNA transcripts. The first round of RT-PCR for the TCR CDR3 was performed with the HTBI primer set and the Qiagen OneStep RT-PCR kit. The libraries were constructed in a second round of multiplex PCR and then size-selected and purified. Sequencing of the libraries was done on an Illumina HiSeq2000 using paired-end 100 bp reads. In the paper's pipeline: Raw data were processed with SOAPnuke, discarding reads with adapters, uncalled bases, mean Phred below 15, or no exact constant-primer or identifier match. COPE v1.2.5 was used to merge the high-quality paired reads, and each unique nucleotide sequence was defined as a clonotype. MiTCR v1.1 was used to align clonotypes to the IMGT TRBV, TRBD and TRBJ reference segments. Only V-J combinations with frequency above 0.0001, covering 99% to 99.2% of repertoires, were analysed. A TCS score was defined as the ratio between F50 (clonal expansion) and ExV (chaos), using BLOSUM62-based TCRdist between CDR3 peptides within each V-J. Welch's t-statistics and random forest reduced just over 500 V-J features to 10 to 15, which were used in a naive Bayes classifier (R e1071). TCRdb handled the public reads itself, with Q25 trimming in fastp and clone calling in MiXCR, and kept productive beta chains. One record per CDR3 amino acid sequence lists the most common genes and DNA. For this entry, the V and J calls and clone size follow TCRdb and not the study's own pipeline. For this sample there are 620,000 or so distinct CDR3 sequences; about 14% appear just once. Of the sample, around 13% falls within the top ten clones.

Unmatched junction bases come to 7, with V trimmed by 0 bases and J by 0 bases. The germline V gene gives CDR1 as LGHNA and CDR2 as YSLEER. The CDR3 goes from the cysteine to the phenylalanine over 19 residues. Only the CDR3 DNA stays, 57 bases, in frame from base 1. This clonotype originated in a woman in her forties or fifties with Graves' ophthalmopathy. The chain is encoded by TRBV4-3 joined to TRBJ2-2; 10 middle bases align to TRBD2. Sequencing input: blood. The sequence in DNA is TGCGCCAGCAGCCAAGATTTAGCGGGAGGTTCCGCGAACACCGGGGAGCTGTTTTTT. Translated, it gives CASSQDLAGGSANTGELFF.